This TCR beta chain was found in a study of neoadjuvant anti-PD-1 for oral cavity cancer (dated by TCRdb to 2020 to 2023). With regard to the full study: Three to four biweekly doses of nivolumab at 3 mg/kg were mostly administered to patients before curative-intent surgical resection. For patients who did not progress, a fourth nivolumab dose was given around day 43, followed by definitive surgical resection on days 50-56. Patients with complete response, partial response or stable disease by RECIST 1.1 were defined as responders, whereas patients with progression were defined as non-responders. The parent correlative cohort had eleven to twelve patients and a response rate of about 35%.

What the work shows at the level of the full study, not this receptor alone: TCR analyses included only a few patients per response group, and the authors called for larger cohorts for validation. After neoadjuvant nivolumab, significantly higher T cell clonality (Gini index) was found within PBMCs in non-responders than in responders. Higher pretreatment blood TCRbeta clonality and lower post-treatment tumor TCRbeta clonality were correlated with higher pretreatment blood Treg/Th17 ratios.

Remarks on this clone: Its antigen is currently not known. Per-nucleotide qualities are absent, and no much larger clonotype sits a single base away.

Reading the label with the study, this specimen's time point is: before neoadjuvant nivolumab. None of the patients had received prior systemic or radiation treatment, and all were newly diagnosed with stage II-IVA oral cavity squamous cell carcinoma. The cohort was composed of patients with HPV-negative, locally advanced oral cavity squamous cell carcinoma. Peripheral blood mononuclear cells were analyzed directly, without maintenance or expansion in culture. Samples came from a longitudinal correlative study of a single-arm phase II trial of neoadjuvant nivolumab in oral cavity squamous cell carcinoma. Subject-matched pre- and post-treatment PBMCs and tumors from three responders and three non-responders underwent genomic DNA-based TCRbeta sequencing. Peripheral blood mononuclear cells were drawn once before nivolumab treatment and a second time after treatment, when surgery took place. The Maxwell RSC DNA from Cells kit was used to extract genomic DNA from PBMCs.

PBMC libraries used mostly 480 ng of input genomic DNA for deep sequencing, with six replicates per sample. The immunoSEQ hsTCRbeta kit was used to prepare TCRbeta libraries, following the manufacturer's instructions. The completed libraries were mixed into a single pool at 3 nM, then sequenced with an Illumina NovaSeq 6000 S4 flow cell. On the study's bioinformatics: The immunoSEQ Analyzer handled quality control and preprocessing of the raw data. The analysis was restricted to productive rearrangements, with each unique CDR3 amino acid sequence defining a clonotype. Using the R package tcR, the researchers computed the Gini-Simpson index as their estimate of repertoire clonality. Gini indices were compared with Student's t test, and associations with tumor size change were assessed by Pearson correlation. Held by TCRdb, this immuneACCESS table contains in-frame sequences only and omits some clones. Under half of the omission traces to an unresolved V gene where checked; the cause of the rest is unknown. V, J and clone size derive from that table, while D and trimming were established from the DNA sequence. Here the sample has several thousand clones; around 72% occur a single time. The top ten hold around 3% of the sample.

The trim is 0 bases for V and 0 bases for J, with a gap of 11 bases between the germline ends. Based on the germline V gene, the CDR1 and CDR2 sequences are SGHRS and YFSETQ. The CDR3 covers 16 residues, taking in both the cysteine and the phenylalanine. Only the CDR3 region is kept as DNA, spanning 48 bases read in frame from base 1. Specimen: PBMCs, collected before nivolumab (anti-PD-1) treatment. The sequence was obtained from a person aged 35-80 years with oral cavity squamous cell carcinoma. The chain was built from TRBV5-1 and TRBJ2-3; the D gene is possibly TRBD2, with 6 bases matching. The base sequence is TGCGCCAGCAGCTTGGACGTGGGGGGAAGCACAGATACGCAGTATTTT. Its protein product is CASSLDVGGSTDTQYF.